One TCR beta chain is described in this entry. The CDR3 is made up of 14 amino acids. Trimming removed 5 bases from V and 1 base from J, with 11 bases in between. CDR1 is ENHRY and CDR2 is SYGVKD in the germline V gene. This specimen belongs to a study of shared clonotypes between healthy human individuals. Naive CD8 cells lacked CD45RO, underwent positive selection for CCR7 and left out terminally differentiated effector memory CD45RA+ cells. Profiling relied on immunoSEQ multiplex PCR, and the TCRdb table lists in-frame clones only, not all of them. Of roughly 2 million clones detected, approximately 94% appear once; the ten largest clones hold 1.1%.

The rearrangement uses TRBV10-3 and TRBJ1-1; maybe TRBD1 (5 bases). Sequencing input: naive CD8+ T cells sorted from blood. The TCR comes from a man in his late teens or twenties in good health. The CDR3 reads CAISQTAENTEAFF. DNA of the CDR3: TGTGCCATCAGTCAGACAGCGGAGAACACTGAAGCTTTCTTT.